This TCR beta chain was observed in a study of cytomegalovirus exposure and HLA in healthy donors. Remarks on this clone: Its target is unknown.

60 Vbeta and 13 Jbeta primers were used in PCR. TCRdb's copy holds only in-frame clones and misses some; the assay was immunoSEQ multiplex PCR. Of approximately 150,000 clones in the sample, more than 75% were seen once. The CDR3 is made up of 14 amino acids. Looked up from germline, CDR1 is MDHEN and CDR2 is SYDVKM. The V and J ends lost 8 bases and 3 bases, in that order; junction bases with no gene match: 10. Study observations and caveats: Sequencing likely produced, as an artifact, a cluster of highly shared sequence variants.

The specimen was PBMCs. V usage is TRBV28 and J usage is TRBJ2-7; 7 positions agree with TRBD1. This TCR was recovered from a woman in her forties in good health and CMV-seropositive. CDR3 sequence: CASRSGTAIYEQYF. For the CDR3, the DNA is TGTGCCAGCCGCTCCGGGACAGCTATCTACGAGCAGTACTTC.